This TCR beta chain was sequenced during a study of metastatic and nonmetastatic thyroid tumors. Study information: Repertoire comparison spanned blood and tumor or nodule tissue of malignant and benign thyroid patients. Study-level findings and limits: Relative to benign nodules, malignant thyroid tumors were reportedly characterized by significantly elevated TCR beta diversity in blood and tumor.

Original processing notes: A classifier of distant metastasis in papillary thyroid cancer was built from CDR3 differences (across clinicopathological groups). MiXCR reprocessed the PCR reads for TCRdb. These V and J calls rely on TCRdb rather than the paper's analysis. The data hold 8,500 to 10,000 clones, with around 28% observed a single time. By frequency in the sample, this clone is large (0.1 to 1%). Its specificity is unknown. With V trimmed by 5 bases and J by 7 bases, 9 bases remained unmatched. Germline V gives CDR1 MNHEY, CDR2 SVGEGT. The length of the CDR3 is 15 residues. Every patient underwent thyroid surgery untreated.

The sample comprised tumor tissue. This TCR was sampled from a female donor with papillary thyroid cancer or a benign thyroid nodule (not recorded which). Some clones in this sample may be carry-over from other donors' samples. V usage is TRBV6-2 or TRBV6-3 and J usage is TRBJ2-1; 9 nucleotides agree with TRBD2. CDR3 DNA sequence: TGTGCCAGCAGTCCGGGGACTAGCCTCAGGAATGAGCAGTTCTTC. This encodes CASSPGTSLRNEQFF.